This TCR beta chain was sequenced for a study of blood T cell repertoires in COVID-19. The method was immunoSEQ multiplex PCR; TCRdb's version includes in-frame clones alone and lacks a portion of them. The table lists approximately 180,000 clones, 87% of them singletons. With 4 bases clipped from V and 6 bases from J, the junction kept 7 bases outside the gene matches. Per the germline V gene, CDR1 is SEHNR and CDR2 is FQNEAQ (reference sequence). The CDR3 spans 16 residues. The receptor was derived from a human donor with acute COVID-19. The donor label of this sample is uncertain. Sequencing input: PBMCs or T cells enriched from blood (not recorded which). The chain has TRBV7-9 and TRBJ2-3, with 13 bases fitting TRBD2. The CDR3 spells CASSSTSGGALDTQYF. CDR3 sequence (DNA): TGTGCCAGCAGCTCAACTAGCGGGGGGGCCCTGGATACGCAGTATTTT.